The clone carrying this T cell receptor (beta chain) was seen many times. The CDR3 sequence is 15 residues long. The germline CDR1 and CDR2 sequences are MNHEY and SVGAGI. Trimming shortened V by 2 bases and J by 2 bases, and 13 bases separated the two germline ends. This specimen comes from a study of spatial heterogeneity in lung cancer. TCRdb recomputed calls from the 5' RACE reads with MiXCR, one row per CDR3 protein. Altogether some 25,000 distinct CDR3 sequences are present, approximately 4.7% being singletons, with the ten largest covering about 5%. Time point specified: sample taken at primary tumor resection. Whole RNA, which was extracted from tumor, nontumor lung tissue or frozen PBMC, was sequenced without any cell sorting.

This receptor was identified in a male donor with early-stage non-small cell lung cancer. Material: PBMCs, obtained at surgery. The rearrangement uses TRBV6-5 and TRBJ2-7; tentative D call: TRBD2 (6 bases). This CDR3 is CASSYGAGGAYEQYF. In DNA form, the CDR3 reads TGTGCCAGCAGTTACGGGGCAGGCGGGGCCTACGAGCAGTACTTC.